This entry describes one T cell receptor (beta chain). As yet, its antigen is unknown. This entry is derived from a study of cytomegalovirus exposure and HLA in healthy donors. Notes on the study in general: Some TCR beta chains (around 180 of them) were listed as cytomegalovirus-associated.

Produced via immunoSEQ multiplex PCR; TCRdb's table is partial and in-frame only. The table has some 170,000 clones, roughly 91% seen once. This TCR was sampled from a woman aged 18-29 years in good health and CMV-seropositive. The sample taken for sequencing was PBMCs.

The CDR3 bases are TGCGCCAGCAGCCCCACTCTAGGATATCAGTTCTTC. This translates into CASSPTLGYQFF. The rearrangement joins TRBV4-3 to TRBJ2-1; D gene uncertain. CDR1 is LGHNA, CDR2 YSLEER, per germline. This CDR3 has 12 residues. V shed 4 bases and J shed 13 bases, with 14 bases lying between them.